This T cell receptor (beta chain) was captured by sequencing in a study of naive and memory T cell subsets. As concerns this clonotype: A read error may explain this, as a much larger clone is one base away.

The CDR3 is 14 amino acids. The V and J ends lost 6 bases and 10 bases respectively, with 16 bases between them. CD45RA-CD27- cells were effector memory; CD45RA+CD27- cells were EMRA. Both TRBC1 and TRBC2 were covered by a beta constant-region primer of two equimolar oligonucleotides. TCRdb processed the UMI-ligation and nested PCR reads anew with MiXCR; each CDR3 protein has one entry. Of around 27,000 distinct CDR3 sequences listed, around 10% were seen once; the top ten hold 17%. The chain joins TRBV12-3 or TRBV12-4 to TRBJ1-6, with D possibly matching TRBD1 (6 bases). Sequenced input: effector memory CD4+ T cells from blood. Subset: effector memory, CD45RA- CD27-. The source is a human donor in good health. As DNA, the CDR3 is TGTGCCAGCAGCCGAGAACAGGGACACTCACCCCTCCACTTT. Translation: CASSREQGHSPLHF.